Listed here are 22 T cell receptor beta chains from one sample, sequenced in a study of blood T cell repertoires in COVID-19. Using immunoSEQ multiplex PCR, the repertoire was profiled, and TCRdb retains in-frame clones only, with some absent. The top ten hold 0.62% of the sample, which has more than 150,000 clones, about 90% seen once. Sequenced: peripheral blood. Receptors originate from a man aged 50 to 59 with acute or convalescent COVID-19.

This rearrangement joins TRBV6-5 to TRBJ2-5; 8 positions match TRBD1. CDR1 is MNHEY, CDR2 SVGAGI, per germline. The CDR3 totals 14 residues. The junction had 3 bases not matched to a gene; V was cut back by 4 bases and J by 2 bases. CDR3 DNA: TGTGCCAGCAGTTGGGGACAGGCACAAGAGACCCAGTACTTC. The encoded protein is CASSWGQAQETQYF.

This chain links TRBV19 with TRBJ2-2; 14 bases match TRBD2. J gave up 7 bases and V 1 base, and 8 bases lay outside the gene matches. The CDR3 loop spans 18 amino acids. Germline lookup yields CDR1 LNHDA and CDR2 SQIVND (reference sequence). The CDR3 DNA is TGTGCCAGTAGTATAGGAGGAGGACTAGCGGGAGGTAACGGGGAGCTGTTTTTT. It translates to CASSIGGGLAGGNGELFF.

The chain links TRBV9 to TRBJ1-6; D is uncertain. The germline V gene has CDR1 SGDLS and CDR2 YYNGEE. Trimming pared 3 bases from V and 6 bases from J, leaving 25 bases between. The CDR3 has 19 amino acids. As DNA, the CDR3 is TGTGCCAGCAGCGCTTCAGATGGGTACAGCAAGTTTACTAATTCACCCCTCCACTTT. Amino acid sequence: CASSASDGYSKFTNSPLHF.

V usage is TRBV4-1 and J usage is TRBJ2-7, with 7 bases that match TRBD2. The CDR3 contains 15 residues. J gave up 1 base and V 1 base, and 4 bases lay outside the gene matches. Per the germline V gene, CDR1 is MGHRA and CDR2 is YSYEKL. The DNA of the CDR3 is TGCGCCAGCAGCCAAGGGGGGACTATGTCCTACGAGCAGTACTTC. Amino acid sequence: CASSQGGTMSYEQYF.

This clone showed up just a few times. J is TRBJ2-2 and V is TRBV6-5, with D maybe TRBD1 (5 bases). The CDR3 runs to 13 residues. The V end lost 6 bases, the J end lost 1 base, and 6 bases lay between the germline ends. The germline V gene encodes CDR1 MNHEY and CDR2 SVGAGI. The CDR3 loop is CASSGQNTGELFF. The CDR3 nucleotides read TGTGCCAGCAGCGGACAGAACACCGGGGAGCTGTTTTTT.

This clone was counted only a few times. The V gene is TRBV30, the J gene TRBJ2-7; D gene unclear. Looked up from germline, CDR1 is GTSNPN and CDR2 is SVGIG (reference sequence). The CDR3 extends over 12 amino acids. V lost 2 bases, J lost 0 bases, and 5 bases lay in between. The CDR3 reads CAWSLYSYEQYF. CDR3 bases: TGTGCCTGGAGTCTCTACTCCTACGAGCAGTACTTC.

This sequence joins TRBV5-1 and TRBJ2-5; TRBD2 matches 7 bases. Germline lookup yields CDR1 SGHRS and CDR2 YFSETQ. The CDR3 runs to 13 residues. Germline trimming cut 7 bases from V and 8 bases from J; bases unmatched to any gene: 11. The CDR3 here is CASWAGTGGTQYF. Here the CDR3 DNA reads TGCGCCAGCTGGGCAGGAACGGGAGGCACCCAGTACTTC. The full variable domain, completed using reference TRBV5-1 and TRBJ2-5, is KAGVTQTPRYLIKTRGQQVTLSCSPISGHRSVSWYQQTPGQGLQFLFEYFSETQRNKGNFPGRFSGRQFSNSRSEMNVSTLELGDSALYLCASWAGTGGTQYFGPGTRLLVL.

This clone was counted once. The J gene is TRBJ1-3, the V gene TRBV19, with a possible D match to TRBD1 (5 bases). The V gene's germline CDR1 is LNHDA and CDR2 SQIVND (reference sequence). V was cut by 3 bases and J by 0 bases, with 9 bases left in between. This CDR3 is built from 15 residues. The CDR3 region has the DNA TGTGCCAGTAGTATCGTACAGGTCTCTGGAAACACCATATATTTT. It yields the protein CASSIVQVSGNTIYF.

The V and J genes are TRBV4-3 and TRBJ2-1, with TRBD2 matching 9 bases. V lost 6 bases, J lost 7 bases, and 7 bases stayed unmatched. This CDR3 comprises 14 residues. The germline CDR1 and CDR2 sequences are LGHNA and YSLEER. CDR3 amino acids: CASSERGGANEQFF. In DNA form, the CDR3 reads TGCGCCAGCAGTGAGCGCGGGGGGGCGAATGAGCAGTTCTTC.

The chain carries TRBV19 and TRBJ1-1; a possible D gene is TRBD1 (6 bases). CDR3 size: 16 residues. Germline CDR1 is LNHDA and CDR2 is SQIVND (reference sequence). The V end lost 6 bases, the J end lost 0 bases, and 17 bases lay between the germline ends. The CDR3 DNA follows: TGTGCCAGTAGGCCGGGACACAGGGAATTGAACACTGAAGCTTTCTTT. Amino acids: CASRPGHRELNTEAFF. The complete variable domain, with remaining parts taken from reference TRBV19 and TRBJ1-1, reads DGGITQSPKYLFRKEGQNVTLSCEQNLNHDAMYWYRQDPGQGLRLIYYSQIVNDFQKGDIAEGYSVSREKKESFPLTVTSAQKNPTAFYLCASRPGHRELNTEAFFGQGTRLTVV.

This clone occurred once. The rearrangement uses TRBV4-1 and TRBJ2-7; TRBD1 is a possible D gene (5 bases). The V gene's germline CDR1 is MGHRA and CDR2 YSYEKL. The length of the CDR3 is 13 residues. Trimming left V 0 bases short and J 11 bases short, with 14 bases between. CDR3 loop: CASSQDRAGFKYF. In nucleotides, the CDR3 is TGCGCCAGCAGCCAAGATAGGGCAGGGTTCAAGTACTTC.

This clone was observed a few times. For the CDR3, the DNA is TGTGCCAGCAGCCACACCGGGACAGGGGTCTACGAGCAGTACTTC. Translation gives CASSHTGTGVYEQYF. This chain links TRBV4-2 with TRBJ2-7; TRBD1 matches at 10 bases. J was trimmed by 3 bases and V by 3 bases; bases with no gene match: 5. The CDR3 sequence is 15 residues long. Germline CDR1 reads LGHNA; CDR2 reads YNFKEQ.

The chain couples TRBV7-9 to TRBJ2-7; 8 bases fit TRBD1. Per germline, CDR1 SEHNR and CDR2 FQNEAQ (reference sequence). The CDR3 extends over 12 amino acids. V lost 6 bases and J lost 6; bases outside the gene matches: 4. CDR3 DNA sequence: TGTGCCAGCAGTCACGACAGGGGCGAGCAGTACTTC. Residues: CASSHDRGEQYF.

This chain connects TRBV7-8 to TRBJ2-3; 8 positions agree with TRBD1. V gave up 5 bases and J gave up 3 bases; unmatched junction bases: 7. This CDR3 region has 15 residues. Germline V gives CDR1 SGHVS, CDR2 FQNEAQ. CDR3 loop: CASSHRGERTDTQYF. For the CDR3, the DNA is TGTGCCAGCAGCCACAGGGGGGAAAGGACAGATACGCAGTATTTT.

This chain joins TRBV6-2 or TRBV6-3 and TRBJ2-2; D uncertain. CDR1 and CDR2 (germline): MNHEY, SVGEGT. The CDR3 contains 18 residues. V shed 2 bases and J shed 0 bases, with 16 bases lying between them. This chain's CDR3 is CASSYPLWSVTNTGELFF. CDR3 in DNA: TGTGCCAGCAGTTACCCCCTCTGGAGCGTTACGAACACCGGGGAGCTGTTTTTT.

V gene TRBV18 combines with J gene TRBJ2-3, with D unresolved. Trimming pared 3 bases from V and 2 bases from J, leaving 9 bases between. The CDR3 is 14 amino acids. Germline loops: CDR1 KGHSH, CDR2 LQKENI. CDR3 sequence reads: CASSPPSYTDTQYF. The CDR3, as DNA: TGTGCCAGCTCACCCCCCTCCTACACAGATACGCAGTATTTT.

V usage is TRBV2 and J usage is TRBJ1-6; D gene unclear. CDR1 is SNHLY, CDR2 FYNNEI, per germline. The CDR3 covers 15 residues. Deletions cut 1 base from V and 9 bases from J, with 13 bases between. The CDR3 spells CASSEGRPVPSPLHF. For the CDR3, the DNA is TGTGCCAGCAGTGAAGGGCGGCCGGTCCCTTCACCCCTCCACTTT.

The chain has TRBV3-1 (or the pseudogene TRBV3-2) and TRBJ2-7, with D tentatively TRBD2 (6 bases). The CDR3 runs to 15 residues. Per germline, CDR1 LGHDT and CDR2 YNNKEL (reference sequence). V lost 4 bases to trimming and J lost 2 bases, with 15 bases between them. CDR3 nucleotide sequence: TGTGCCAGCAGCCTGGGAGGACTGCACCCCTACGAGCAGTACTTC. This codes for CASSLGGLHPYEQYF.

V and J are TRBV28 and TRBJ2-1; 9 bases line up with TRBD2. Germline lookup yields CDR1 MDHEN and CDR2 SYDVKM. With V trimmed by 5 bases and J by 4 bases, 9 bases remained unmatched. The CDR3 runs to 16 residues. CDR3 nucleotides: TGTGCCAGCAGTGAGAGCGGGAGCGGGAGGTACAATGAGCAGTTCTTC. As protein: CASSESGSGRYNEQFF. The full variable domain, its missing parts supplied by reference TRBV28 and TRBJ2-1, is DVKVTQSSRYLVKRTGEKVFLECVQDMDHENMFWYRQDPGLGLRLIYFSYDVKMKEKGDIPEGYSVSREKKERFSLILESASTNQTSMYLCASSESGSGRYNEQFFGPGTRLTVL.

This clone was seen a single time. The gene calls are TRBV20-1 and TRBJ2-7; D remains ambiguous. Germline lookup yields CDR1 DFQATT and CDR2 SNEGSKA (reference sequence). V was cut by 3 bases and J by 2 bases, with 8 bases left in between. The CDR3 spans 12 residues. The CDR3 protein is CSASRLTYEQYF. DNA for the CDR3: TGCAGTGCTAGTCGTCTAACCTACGAGCAGTACTTC.

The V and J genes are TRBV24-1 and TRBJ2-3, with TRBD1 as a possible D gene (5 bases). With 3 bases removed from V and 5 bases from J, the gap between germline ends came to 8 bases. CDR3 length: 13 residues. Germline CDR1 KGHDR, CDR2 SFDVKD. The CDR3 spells CATSDPGIDTQYF. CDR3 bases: TGTGCCACCAGTGATCCAGGGATAGATACGCAGTATTTT.

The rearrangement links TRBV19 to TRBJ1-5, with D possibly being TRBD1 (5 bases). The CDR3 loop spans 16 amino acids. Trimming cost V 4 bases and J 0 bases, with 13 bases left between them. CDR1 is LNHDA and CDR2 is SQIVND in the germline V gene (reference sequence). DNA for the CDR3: TGTGCCAGTAGTAGGCCACAGGTGGATAGCAATCAGCCCCAGCATTTT. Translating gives CASSRPQVDSNQPQHF. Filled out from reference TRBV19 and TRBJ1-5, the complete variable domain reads DGGITQSPKYLFRKEGQNVTLSCEQNLNHDAMYWYRQDPGQGLRLIYYSQIVNDFQKGDIAEGYSVSREKKESFPLTVTSAQKNPTAFYLCASSRPQVDSNQPQHFGDGTRLSIL.